This T cell receptor (beta chain) was captured in a study of Ad26.COV2.S vaccination and SARS-CoV-2 variants. The CDR3 has 13 amino acids. With V trimmed by 4 bases and J by 3 bases, 3 bases remained unmatched. CDR1 MGHRA and CDR2 YSYEKL come from the germline V gene. This clone has a single count. As for treatment: roughly 20 received Ad26.COV2.S at low or high dose, single or two shots; roughly 5 received placebo; per-sample allocation not given. On day 63 after the first injection, vaccine and placebo recipients gave samples. Boston supplied an adult donor aged 18-55 years. Clones were read by immunoSEQ multiplex PCR, and TCRdb kept only the in-frame ones, dropping some. Among under 400,000 clones listed, around nine tenths were seen once.

The specimen comprised peripheral blood, sampled in a trial of Ad26.COV2.S vaccine versus placebo. The genes are TRBV4-1 and TRBJ2-7; 7 bases line up with TRBD1. The receptor's source is a person aged 18-60 years who received the Ad26.COV2.S COVID-19 vaccine or a placebo. This CDR3 is CASSRDRDYEQYF. DNA for the CDR3: TGCGCCAGCAGCCGGGACAGAGACTACGAGCAGTACTTC.